The T cell receptor beta chain under discussion was sequenced for a study of CD8+ T cells in alopecia areata. Noted treatment: oral pan-JAK inhibitor, 5-10 mg twice daily. The ends were cut back, 0 bases at V and 3 bases at J, with 2 bases in the middle. The CDR3 totals 12 residues. Germline V gene data show CDR1 as SGHTA and CDR2 as FQGNSA. Reverse transcription of extracted RNA yielded cDNA, which provided the sequencing template. Clones were read by immunoSEQ multiplex PCR, and TCRdb kept only the in-frame ones, dropping some. The top ten clones hold 0.95% to 1.5% of a sample with approximately 210,000 clones, around 65% of them seen once.

The receptor was derived from a human donor with alopecia areata. The chain joins TRBV7-2 to TRBJ1-2, with no clear D. The input for sequencing was CD4+ T cells sorted from blood, taken between weeks 43 and 45, from a patient treated with tofacitinib. The CDR3 sequence is CASSLAYYGYTF. The CDR3 bases are TGTGCCAGCAGCTTAGCCTACTATGGCTACACCTTC.